This T cell receptor (beta chain) was identified in a study of blood T cell repertoires in COVID-19. Study details: Donors in the United States, Italy and Spain gave samples during acute or convalescent COVID-19. Sources were T cells, B-cell-depleted T cells, or PBMCs; the material itself was cDNA or gDNA.

Under the authors' procedure: Amplified reference gene primers provided the basis for estimating nucleated cell counts. Only in-frame clones appear in the TCRdb table, and some are missing; sequencing was by immunoSEQ multiplex PCR. For V, J and clone size, that table is used; D and trimming come from the DNA. The sample shows some 99,000 clones, approximately 82% of them seen only once. V lost 4 bases and J 15 bases, leaving 16 bases between the germline ends. Looked up from germline, CDR1 is SGHTA and CDR2 is FQGNSA. The CDR3 runs 12 residues. The chain couples TRBV7-2 to TRBJ2-1, with D tentatively TRBD1 (6 bases). The sample was peripheral blood. The TCR originated in a woman of 80 years or more with active or convalescent COVID-19. As DNA, the CDR3 is TGTGCCAGCAGCTACAGGGCCTTATTGCCGTTCTTC. Translating gives CASSYRALLPFF. The full variable domain, completed using reference TRBV7-2 and TRBJ2-1, is GAGVSQSPSNKVTEKGKDVELRCDPISGHTALYWYRQSLGQGLEFLIYFQGNSAPDKSGLPSDRFSAERTGGSVSTLTIQRTQQEDSAVYLCASSYRALLPFFGPGTRLTVL.